The 9 T cell receptor beta chains below were found in one sample sequenced in a study of cytomegalovirus exposure and HLA in healthy donors. Vbeta (60) and Jbeta (13) primers were used in the PCR. The repertoire was sequenced with immunoSEQ multiplex PCR; TCRdb's copy has only in-frame clones and lacks some. Here the sample spans fewer than 100,000 clones, roughly 78% being singletons. Sequenced: PBMCs. These receptors were taken from a woman aged 60-75 years in good health and CMV-seronegative.

The rearrangement uses TRBV7-2 and TRBJ2-5; 13 bases agree with TRBD2. CDR1 is SGHTA, CDR2 FQGNSA, per germline. The CDR3 has 15 residues. The J segment lost 5 bases and the V segment lost 4 bases, leaving 4 bases of the junction unmatched. CDR3 protein: CASSSTSGGQETQYF. CDR3 DNA: TGTGCCAGCAGCTCGACTAGCGGGGGGCAGGAGACCCAGTACTTC.

V is TRBV4-3 and J is TRBJ1-1, with TRBD1 identical over 9 bases. Germline V lookup: CDR1 LGHNA, CDR2 YSLEER. The CDR3 length is 17 residues. V lost 0 bases to trimming and J lost 1 base; unmatched junction nucleotides: 6. In DNA form, the CDR3 reads TGCGCCAGCAGCCAAGATCCGGGGACAGGGTCGAACACTGAAGCTTTCTTT. It yields the protein CASSQDPGTGSNTEAFF.

The gene calls are TRBV9 and TRBJ2-5, with TRBD2 matching 12 bases. The CDR3 is 15 amino acids. Trimming cost V 0 bases and J 3 bases; bases outside gene matches: 0. Germline-derived CDR1 and CDR2 are SGDLS and YYNGEE. The CDR3 spells CASSVGLAGEETQYF. For the CDR3, the DNA is TGTGCCAGCAGCGTAGGACTAGCGGGAGAAGAGACCCAGTACTTC.

V gene TRBV30 combines with J gene TRBJ1-3; 8 bases agree with TRBD1. From germline, CDR1 is GTSNPN and CDR2 SVGIG (reference sequence). Trimming cost V 2 bases and J 6 bases; bases outside gene matches: 9. This CDR3 is 15 amino acids long. Here the CDR3 reads CAWSYGQGTKNTIYF. The CDR3 region has the DNA TGTGCCTGGAGTTACGGACAGGGTACGAAAAACACCATATATTTT.

The chain combines TRBV9 with TRBJ2-2; D is undetermined. The CDR3 has 14 amino acids. V lost 1 base to trimming and J lost 5 bases, with 9 bases between them. The V gene's germline CDR1 is SGDLS and CDR2 YYNGEE. Here the CDR3 reads CASSVSDWTGELFF. The DNA of the CDR3 is TGTGCCAGCAGCGTATCTGACTGGACCGGGGAGCTGTTTTTT.

Note on this clone: The sample carries other DNA sequences with the same CDR3. This sequence joins TRBV19 and TRBJ1-1, with unresolved D. This CDR3 has 14 residues. Per germline, CDR1 LNHDA and CDR2 SQIVND (reference sequence). V shed 1 base and J shed 0 bases, with 6 bases lying between them. The CDR3 nucleotides are TGTGCCAGTAGTATAGGAGGAATGAACACTGAAGCTTTCTTT. Translated, it gives CASSIGGMNTEAFF.

The chain has TRBV19 and TRBJ1-1; 8 nucleotides align to TRBD1. The length of the CDR3 is 14 residues. With V trimmed by 5 bases and J by 3 bases, 5 bases remained unmatched. The germline V gene encodes CDR1 LNHDA and CDR2 SQIVND (reference sequence). CDR3 residues: CASSSIQGDTEAFF. CDR3 sequence (DNA): TGTGCCAGTAGTTCTATACAGGGGGACACTGAAGCTTTCTTT. The full variable domain, its missing parts supplied by reference TRBV19 and TRBJ1-1, is DGGITQSPKYLFRKEGQNVTLSCEQNLNHDAMYWYRQDPGQGLRLIYYSQIVNDFQKGDIAEGYSVSREKKESFPLTVTSAQKNPTAFYLCASSSIQGDTEAFFGQGTRLTVV.

The chain recombines TRBV5-1 with TRBJ1-4; 8 bases map to TRBD1. Per the germline V gene, CDR1 is SGHRS and CDR2 is YFSETQ. The CDR3 runs to 13 residues. With V trimmed by 6 bases and J by 8 bases, 6 bases remained unmatched. The chain's CDR3 is CASTGQGQEKLFF. Written as DNA, the CDR3 is TGCGCCAGCACCGGACAGGGACAAGAAAAACTGTTTTTT.

The chain couples TRBV28 to TRBJ1-1; D gene ambiguous. Germline V gene lookup returns CDR1 MDHEN and CDR2 SYDVKM. Trimming cost V 5 bases and J 0 bases, with 19 bases left between them. The CDR3 is 17 residues long. The CDR3 loop is CASSPFRQQVMNTEAFF. CDR3 DNA sequence: TGTGCCAGCAGTCCATTTAGGCAGCAGGTTATGAACACTGAAGCTTTCTTT.